This is a list of T cell receptor beta chains from one sample in a study of long-term antiretroviral therapy in people with HIV. Produced via immunoSEQ multiplex PCR; TCRdb's table is partial and in-frame only. The data show tens of thousands of clones, 80% to 85% seen once. Sequencing was performed on unsorted PBMCs, taken 2.9 years after starting antiretroviral therapy. Receptors originate from a man between 50 and 59 years old with HIV. Each CDR3 is given with its conserved first and last residue. D genes are given only for firm matches. Rows give clone size only sometimes, using once, few, many, or a class for an expanded clone.

.	TRBV4-2	.	TRBJ2-3	TGTGCCAGCAGCCCCGGGGAGTCCCGACACACAGATACGCAGTATTTT	CASSPGESRHTDTQYF
.	TRBV11-2	.	TRBJ1-1	TGTGCCAGCAGCTTCCAGGCCACGGGGAACACTGAAGCTTTCTTT	CASSFQATGNTEAFF
.	TRBV2	few	TRBJ2-7	TGTGCCAGCAGTGAATGGTCAGGTTCGGGGGAGCAGTACTTC	CASSEWSGSGEQYF
.	TRBV19	.	TRBJ2-7	TGTGCCAGTAATGCTGGTGACAGAGCCTCTGGAGGCGAGCAGTACTTC	CASNAGDRASGGEQYF
.	TRBV13	.	TRBJ1-1	TGTGCCAGCAGAGTTAGAGGGGGGACTGAAGCTTTCTTT	CASRVRGGTEAFF
.	TRBV28	.	TRBJ2-3	TGTGCCAGCAGTTCGACAGGAACGCAGTATTTT	CASSSTGTQYF
.	TRBV28	.	TRBJ2-6	TGTGCCAGCAGCCTCTATGCTGGGGCCAACGTCCTGACTTTC	CASSLYAGANVLTF
TRBD2	TRBV14	.	TRBJ2-5	TGTGCCAGCAGCCAAGTAGCCGCGGGGGGAGGAGAGACCCAGTACTTC	CASSQVAAGGGETQYF
TRBD2	TRBV10-3	few	TRBJ2-3	TGTGCCATCAGTGAGACTAGCGGGGGAGCAGATACGCAGTATTTT	CAISETSGGADTQYF
.	TRBV11-2	.	TRBJ1-1	TGTGCCAGCAGCTTACTTTCCAAAACTGAAGCTTTCTTT	CASSLLSKTEAFF
.	TRBV5-6	.	TRBJ1-3	TGTGCCAGCAGCTTCCCGGGGTCCCTGGCTGGAAACACCATATATTTT	CASSFPGSLAGNTIYF
TRBD2	TRBV19	few	TRBJ2-1	TGTGCCAGTAAATTAGCGGGGGGGAGCAATGAGCAGTTCTTC	CASKLAGGSNEQFF
TRBD1	TRBV19	.	TRBJ1-2	TGTGCCAGTAGTATCCCAGGGGGCGTTCATGGCTACACCTTC	CASSIPGGVHGYTF
.	TRBV30	.	TRBJ2-7	TGTGCCTGGAGTGTCAAGGGGCAACGCTACGAGCAGTACTTC	CAWSVKGQRYEQYF
.	TRBV7-8	.	TRBJ1-1	TGTGCCAGCAGGGCCCCGGTAGGTGGGGGCACTGAAGCTTTCTTT	CASRAPVGGGTEAFF
TRBD2	TRBV9	.	TRBJ2-3	TGTGCCAGCAGCGTAGACGGTAGCGGGGGGTACACAGATACGCAGTATTTT	CASSVDGSGGYTDTQYF
TRBD2	TRBV2	.	TRBJ2-1	TGTGGCTCCCAGCCAGCGGGGGCCTACAATGAGCAGTTCTTC	CGSQPAGAYNEQFF
TRBD2	TRBV4-3	.	TRBJ2-1	TGCGCCAGCAGCCAAGACTTCGCGGGGGGTCGGTTCTTC	CASSQDFAGGRFF
.	TRBV5-1	.	TRBJ2-2	TGCGCCAGCAGCTCCTCTGGACCCCTGAACACCGGGGAGCTGTTTTTT	CASSSSGPLNTGELFF
TRBD1	TRBV7-2	.	TRBJ1-5	TGTGCCAGCAGCTTAGGATACAGGGGCGCTATTGGTAGCAATCAGCCCCAGCATTTT	CASSLGYRGAIGSNQPQHF
.	TRBV19	once	TRBJ2-4	TGTGCCAGTAGTCCCCTGGATCTTGCCCGGGCTTATAGCAAAAACATTCAGTACTTC	CASSPLDLARAYSKNIQYF
TRBD1	TRBV19	.	TRBJ1-2	TGTGCCAGTAGTCGGGACAGCTATGGCTACACCTTC	CASSRDSYGYTF
TRBD2	TRBV7-2	.	TRBJ2-3	TGTGCCAGCAGCTTAGCCGGGACTAGCGGCACAGATACGCAGTATTTT	CASSLAGTSGTDTQYF
.	TRBV18	.	TRBJ2-7	TGTGCCAGCCGACGGGACCACTACGAGCAGTACTTC	CASRRDHYEQYF
.	TRBV6-1	.	TRBJ2-5	TGTGCCAGCAGTGAAGCGAACTTCCAAGAGACCCAGTACTTC	CASSEANFQETQYF
.	TRBV2	.	TRBJ2-7	TGTGCCAGCAGTGAAGAGAGGACAGCCTACGAGCAGTACTTC	CASSEERTAYEQYF
TRBD2	TRBV6-5	.	TRBJ2-1	TGTGCCAGCAGTCCTATTAGCGGGGCCTACAATGAGCAGTTCTTC	CASSPISGAYNEQFF
TRBD1	TRBV5-1	.	TRBJ1-1	TGCGCCAGCAGCGAGCCGCAGGGGGCTGTGGTGAACACTGAAGCTTTCTTT	CASSEPQGAVVNTEAFF
.	TRBV13	.	TRBJ2-7	TGTGCCAGCAGCCGGGACCTACTAACCTACGAGCAGTACTTC	CASSRDLLTYEQYF
.	TRBV19	.	TRBJ2-5	TGTGCCAGTGGCGGCGGGGCAGGGACCCAGTACTTC	CASGGGAGTQYF
.	TRBV4-1	.	TRBJ1-3	TGCGCCAGCAGCCACGGCAGGCTCGGGGACACCATATATTTT	CASSHGRLGDTIYF